This T cell receptor (beta chain) was identified in a study of shared clonotypes between healthy human individuals. At the level of the study: The donors, a couple of women and a few men, were aged 18 to 49.

V was pared by 7 bases and J by 2 bases, with 17 bases between. The CDR3 has 15 residues. CDR1 is SGHTA, CDR2 FQGNSA, per germline. The data were produced by immunoSEQ multiplex PCR, yet TCRdb's version contains in-frame clones alone and is incomplete. The sample has some 470,000 clones, roughly four fifths seen once. General study points: Only a few donors were included, so the genetic and exposure-history diversity represented was limited. Only blood underwent sampling, and tissue repertoires likely differ.

As to this clone: Its antigen is still unknown.

The receptor comes from a woman aged 40 to 50 in good health. Some clones in this sample may be carry-over from other donors' samples. The chain uses TRBV7-2 and TRBJ2-5, with D perhaps TRBD1 (5 bases). The sample taken for sequencing was PBMCs. The CDR3 DNA sequence: TGTGCCAGCACCTCAACCAGGGCACAACAAGAGACCCAGTACTTC. Translation gives CASTSTRAQQETQYF.